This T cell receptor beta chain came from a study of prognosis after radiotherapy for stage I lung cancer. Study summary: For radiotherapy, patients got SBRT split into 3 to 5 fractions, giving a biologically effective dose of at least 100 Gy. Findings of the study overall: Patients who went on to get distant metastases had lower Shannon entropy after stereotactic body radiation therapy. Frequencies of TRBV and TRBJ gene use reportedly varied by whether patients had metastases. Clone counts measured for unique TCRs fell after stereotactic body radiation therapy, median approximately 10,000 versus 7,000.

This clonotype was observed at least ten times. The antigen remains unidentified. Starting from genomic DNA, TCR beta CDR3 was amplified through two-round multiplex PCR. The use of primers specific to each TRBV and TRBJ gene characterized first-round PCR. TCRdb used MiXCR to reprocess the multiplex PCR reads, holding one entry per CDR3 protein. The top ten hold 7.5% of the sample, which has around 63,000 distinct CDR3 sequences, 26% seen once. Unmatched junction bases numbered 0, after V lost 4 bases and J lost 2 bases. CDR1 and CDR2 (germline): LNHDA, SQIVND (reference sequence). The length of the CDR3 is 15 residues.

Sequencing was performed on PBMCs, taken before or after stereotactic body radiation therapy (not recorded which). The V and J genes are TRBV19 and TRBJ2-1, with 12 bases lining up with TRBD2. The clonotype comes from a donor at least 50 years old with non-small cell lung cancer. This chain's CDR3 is CASSRTSGAYNEQFF. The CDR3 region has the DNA TGTGCCAGTAGTAGGACTAGCGGGGCCTACAATGAGCAGTTCTTC.